Each of the 26 T cell receptor beta chains below was sequenced from the same sample in a study of human T cells and chemical hapten exposure. As to time point: patch test 2, 6 weeks after DPC sensitization. Treatment here: therapeutic diphenylcyclopropenone sensitization with weekly scalp DPC. Via MiXCR, TCRdb re-called the RACE reads, giving one row per CDR3 protein. Of 100,000 or so distinct CDR3 sequences in the sample, 9.5% to 12% were seen once. The input for sequencing was whole blood, taken in connection with sensitization to the hapten diphenylcyclopropenone (DPC). These TCRs come from a man in his forties with alopecia areata. Some clones in this sample may be carry-over from other donors' samples.

This clonotype came up a few times. This chain uses TRBV29-1 with TRBJ2-2; 11 nucleotides line up with TRBD1. V gave up 3 bases and J gave up 2 bases; unmatched junction bases: 5. From germline, CDR1 is SQVTM and CDR2 ANQGSEA. The CDR3 runs to 16 residues. The CDR3 protein is CSVEDRGRINTGELFF. DNA for the CDR3: TGCAGCGTTGAGGACAGGGGGCGAATTAACACCGGGGAGCTGTTTTTT.

The chain recombines TRBV18 with TRBJ2-1; 8 bases align to TRBD2. The V gene end was trimmed by 3 bases and the J gene end by 5 bases; junction bases not matched to a gene: 9. Germline CDR1 KGHSH, CDR2 LQKENI. The CDR3 is made up of 16 amino acids. This chain's CDR3 is CASSPQEAGGNNEQFF. The CDR3 bases are TGTGCCAGCTCACCCCAGGAGGCGGGAGGTAACAATGAGCAGTTCTTC.

This clonotype showed up many times. V is TRBV10-3 and J is TRBJ2-7; tentatively, D is TRBD1 or TRBD2 (5 bases each). This CDR3 region has 14 residues. V lost 2 bases and J lost 2, with 10 bases in between. Germline V gene data show CDR1 as ENHRY and CDR2 as SYGVKD. CDR3 loop: CAISEATGPYEQYV. The DNA for the CDR3 is TGTGCCATCAGTGAGGCGACGGGACCCTACGAGCAGTACGTC.

This clonotype was detected only a few times. The chain recombines TRBV9 with TRBJ2-2, with D possibly being TRBD1 (6 bases). Trimming pared 0 bases from V and 5 bases from J, leaving 14 bases between. Germline CDR1 reads SGDLS; CDR2 reads YYNGEE. CDR3 length: 16 amino acids. The CDR3 protein is CASSVGGGLATGELFF. The DNA of the CDR3 is TGTGCCAGCAGCGTAGGAGGGGGATTGGCGACCGGGGAGCTGTTTTTT.

In its sample, this clonotype was seen many times. This chain connects TRBV5-5 to TRBJ1-2; D remains unclear. The V end lost 0 bases, the J end lost 3 bases, and 12 bases lay between the germline ends. This CDR3 is built from 15 residues. Germline V lookup: CDR1 SGHKS, CDR2 YYEKEE (reference sequence). The CDR3 DNA reads as TGTGCCAGCAGCTTGGAATTTTCAGCAGACTATGGCTACACCTTC. As protein: CASSLEFSADYGYTF.

This chain links TRBV6-2 or TRBV6-3 with TRBJ2-7; the D is unclear. Per germline, CDR1 MNHEY and CDR2 SVGEGT. The CDR3 contains 12 residues. Between the trimmed V and J ends, which lost 5 bases and 4 bases, there was a span of 9 bases. The CDR3 reads CASSDSVYEQYV. CDR3 nucleotides: TGTGCCAGCAGTGATAGTGTTTACGAGCAGTACGTC.

The chain combines TRBV13 with TRBJ2-3; 12 positions match TRBD2. Germline assignment: CDR1 PRHDT and CDR2 FYEKMQ (reference sequence). The CDR3 is 16 residues long. V lost 4 bases and J lost 3; bases outside the gene matches: 5. CDR3 DNA: TGTGCCAGCAGCTCACAGACTAGCGGGAGAACAGATACGCAGTATTTT. Its protein is CASSSQTSGRTDTQYF.

V is TRBV19 and J is TRBJ1-5, with D hard to call. Germline V gene lookup returns CDR1 LNHDA and CDR2 SQIVND (reference sequence). Trimming stripped 0 bases from V and 7 bases from J, with 13 bases between. The CDR3 has 15 amino acids. The CDR3 DNA sequence: TGTGCCAGTAGTATAGATCCCCCACTCGAACAGCCCCAGCATTTT. This codes for CASSIDPPLEQPQHF.

The chain recombines TRBV19 with TRBJ2-1, with D possibly being TRBD2 (6 bases). CDR3 length: 14 residues. Looked up from germline, CDR1 is LNHDA and CDR2 is SQIVND (reference sequence). V was clipped by 4 bases and J by 0 bases, with 7 bases between them. The CDR3 DNA reads as TGTGCCAGTAGTAGGCGGGGCTCCTACAATGAGCAGTTCTTC. Translating it yields CASSRRGSYNEQFF.

The chain carries TRBV7-8 and TRBJ2-1; a possible D gene is TRBD2 (5 bases). Deletions cut 0 bases from V and 4 bases from J, with 10 bases between. Germline V gives CDR1 SGHVS, CDR2 FQNEAQ. The CDR3 consists of 15 residues. The CDR3 region is CASSLAGANYNEQFF. The CDR3 DNA follows: TGTGCCAGCAGCTTAGCGGGAGCCAATTACAATGAGCAGTTCTTC. The full variable domain, its missing parts supplied by reference TRBV7-8 and TRBJ2-1, is GAGVSQSPRYKVAKRGQDVALRCDPISGHVSLFWYQQALGQGPEFLTYFQNEAQLDKSGLPSDRFFAERPEGSVSTLKIQRTQQEDSAVYLCASSLAGANYNEQFFGPGTRLTVL.

This clonotype was counted ten times or more. The V gene is TRBV5-4, the J gene TRBJ2-7; TRBD1 agrees at 7 bases. With 6 bases clipped from V and 3 bases from J, the junction kept 6 bases outside the gene matches. Germline V gives CDR1 SGHNT, CDR2 YYREEE (reference sequence). The CDR3 sequence is 13 residues long. For the CDR3, the DNA is TGTGCCAGCATAAAGACAGGGATCTACGAGCAGTACGTC. This codes for CASIKTGIYEQYV.

The rearrangement links TRBV7-9 to TRBJ1-2, with D hard to call. Germline loops: CDR1 SEHNR, CDR2 FQNEAQ (reference sequence). The CDR3 covers 14 residues. V gave up 1 base and J gave up 9 bases, with 15 bases separating them. For the CDR3, the DNA is TGTGCCAGCAGCTTAGATCTGAGACCTGATCGCTACACCTTC. Protein product: CASSLDLRPDRYTF. The whole variable domain, filled in from reference TRBV7-9 and TRBJ1-2, reads DTGVSQNPRHKITKRGQNVTFRCDPISEHNRLYWYRQTLGQGPEFLTYFQNEAQLEKSRLLSDRFSAERPKGSFSTLEIQRTEQGDSAMYLCASSLDLRPDRYTFGSGTRLTVV.

The chain carries TRBV14 and TRBJ2-7; 8 bases are shared with TRBD1. The CDR3 extends over 14 amino acids. Germline assignment: CDR1 SGHDN and CDR2 FVKESK. Losses at the gene ends were 6 bases for V and 0 bases for J; bases not matched to a gene: 4. The CDR3 bases are TGTGCCAGCAGTCGGGACAGGAACTCCTACGAGCAGTACTTC. This gives the protein CASSRDRNSYEQYF. The full variable domain, with the rest looked up from reference TRBV14 and TRBJ2-7, is EAGVTQFPSHSVIEKGQTVTLRCDPISGHDNLYWYRRVMGKEIKFLLHFVKESKQDESGMPNNRFLAERTGGTYSTLKVQPAELEDSGVYFCASSRDRNSYEQYFGPGTRLTVT.

This clonotype was observed at least ten times. V and J are TRBV4-1 and TRBJ1-6; D is perhaps TRBD1 (6 bases). The CDR3 sequence is 14 residues long. The V gene lost 1 base and the J gene lost 10 bases, with 11 bases spanning the gap. Germline CDR1 is MGHRA and CDR2 is YSYEKL. The DNA for the CDR3 is TGCGCCAGCAGCCAAGCGTCCAGGGGATCACCCCTCCACTTT. This gives the protein CASSQASRGSPLHF.

This clonotype was detected only a few times. This chain connects TRBV12-3 or TRBV12-4 to TRBJ2-1; 9 nucleotides agree with TRBD2. Losses at the gene ends were 6 bases for V and 9 bases for J; bases not matched to a gene: 9. The CDR3 length is 14 residues. The CDR3 reads CASSLKAGGSEQFF. The CDR3, as DNA: TGTGCCAGCAGCTTAAAAGCGGGAGGATCTGAGCAGTTCTTC.

This clonotype has a handful of counts. V gene TRBV30 combines with J gene TRBJ1-1; unclear D gene. The CDR3 covers 12 residues. The V gene's germline CDR1 is GTSNPN and CDR2 SVGIG (reference sequence). V lost 1 base, J lost 6 bases, and 9 bases lay in between. CDR3 coding DNA: TGTGCCTGGAGTGAGGATTTTCCTGAAGCTTTCTTT. Protein: CAWSEDFPEAFF.

This clonotype showed up just a few times. The rearrangement links TRBV7-2 to TRBJ2-3; TRBD2 agrees at 10 bases. Germline V gives CDR1 SGHTA, CDR2 FQGNSA. CDR3 length: 15 amino acids. Unmatched junction bases numbered 3, after V lost 3 bases and J lost 3 bases. The CDR3 DNA is TGTGCCAGCAGCTTTCAGACTAGCGGGACAGATACGCAGTATTTT. This sequence encodes CASSFQTSGTDTQYF.

This clonotype was counted between two and nine times. The V gene is TRBV29-1, the J gene TRBJ1-1; 7 bases map to TRBD1. Germline CDR1 is SQVTM and CDR2 is ANQGSEA. V dropped 6 bases and J dropped 8; count of bases not matched to a gene: 15. The CDR3 has 14 amino acids. CDR3 sequence (DNA): TGCAGCGTGTTGACAGGGTTCCTATTAGGGGAAGCTTTCTTT. It yields the protein CSVLTGFLLGEAFF.

The CDR3 sequence is CASSRMDTQYF. As DNA, the CDR3 is TGTGCCAGCAGCCGCATGGATACGCAGTATTTT. This chain uses TRBV3-1 with TRBJ2-3, with no clear D. Germline V lookup: CDR1 LGHDT, CDR2 YNNKEL (reference sequence). The CDR3 contains 11 residues. Between the trimmed V and J ends, which lost 4 bases and 6 bases, there was a span of 5 bases.

DNA of the CDR3: TGTGCCAGCAGCTTAACAGCGGGAGGGCCATTTGAGCAGTTCTTC. Its translation is CASSLTAGGPFEQFF. The chain recombines TRBV7-6 with TRBJ2-1; 10 bases match TRBD2. Per the germline V gene, CDR1 is SGHVS and CDR2 is FNYEAQ. This CDR3 has 15 amino acids. J gave up 9 bases and V 2 bases, and 7 bases lay outside the gene matches.

This clonotype was picked up many times. This chain connects TRBV30 to TRBJ1-1; TRBD1 might be the D (5 bases). Per germline, CDR1 GTSNPN and CDR2 SVGIG (reference sequence). The V end lost 2 bases, the J end lost 10 bases, and 17 bases lay between the germline ends. CDR3 length: 13 amino acids. The CDR3 nucleotides are TGTGCCTGGAGTAAAGGGCAGGTGAGGGGAGCTTTCTTT. Protein: CAWSKGQVRGAFF.

There are a few counts of this clonotype. The J gene is TRBJ2-7, the V gene TRBV21-1; TRBD2 is the table's D call, not checked against the DNA. TRBV21-1 is deemed a pseudogene. The CDR3 extends over 20 amino acids. The CDR3 DNA is TGTGCCAGCAGCAAAGAGACAATGTACCTAGCGGGAGCGCCCTCCTACGAGCAGTACGTC. It encodes CASSKETMYLAGAPSYEQYV.

V and J are TRBV28 and TRBJ2-3, with TRBD2 matching 10 bases. V was pared by 6 bases and J by 4 bases, with 16 bases of the junction left unmatched. The CDR3 loop spans 18 amino acids. Germline CDR1 MDHEN, CDR2 SYDVKM. DNA of the CDR3: TGTGCCAGCAGCCTACGGGTCCTAGCGGGAGCGTACGCAGATACGCAGTATTTT. The encoded protein is CASSLRVLAGAYADTQYF.

The chain links TRBV20-1 to TRBJ2-1, with 7 bases lining up with TRBD2. This CDR3 has 13 amino acids. The V segment lost 4 bases and the J segment 8 bases; nucleotides outside the gene matches: 8. The germline V gene has CDR1 DFQATT and CDR2 SNEGSKA (reference sequence). The CDR3 nucleotides read TGCAGTGCTACCCCAGCGGGATTGCATGAGCAGTTCTTC. It encodes CSATPAGLHEQFF.

This clonotype was found many times. The chain has TRBV5-6 and TRBJ2-7, with a weak D call TRBD2 (5 bases). V was pared by 3 bases and J by 3 bases, with 10 bases between. This CDR3 is 13 amino acids long. Germline V gene lookup returns CDR1 SGHDT and CDR2 YYEEEE. The CDR3 nucleotides are TGTGCCAGCAGCTCCGGACGGGGCTACGAGCAGTACGTC. This codes for CASSSGRGYEQYV.

This chain connects TRBV6-5 to TRBJ2-1, with a possible D match to TRBD2 (6 bases). This CDR3 has 13 amino acids. CDR1 is MNHEY and CDR2 is SVGAGI in the germline V gene. V lost 5 bases and J 6 bases, leaving 11 bases between the germline ends. The CDR3 DNA reads TGTGCCAGCAGTCCTAGCGCCGCCAATGAGCAGTTCTTC. Its translation: CASSPSAANEQFF.